Described below is a single T cell receptor (beta chain) sequence and its context. Its antigen remains unknown. Genes here carry mouse names. The data belong to a study of tissue T cells after allogeneic stem cell transplantation. The study's findings and limits: Blood and spleen captured only part of the tissue TCR repertoire. Few T cell clones were shared across patients, but motif clusters showed tissue-specific shared signatures.

The time point: mouse harvest day 7 after allogeneic transplant. Mouse grafts combined 10^7 T-cell-depleted bone marrow cells with 10^6 splenic CD5+ T cells. Tissues came from B6→BALB/c major-mismatch GVHD mice at day 7 or 14. The method was immunoSEQ multiplex PCR; TCRdb's version includes in-frame clones alone and lacks a portion of them. The repertoire holds a few thousand clones, with less than 50% as singletons. The sequence was collected from a female BALB/c mouse given C57BL/6 T cells with graft-versus-host disease after an allogeneic hematopoietic cell transplant. The sample consisted of gut tissue.

CDR3 loop: CASGTNQDTQYF. CDR3 DNA, as far as it was read: TGTGCCAGCGGGACAAACCAAGACACCCAGTAC. The chain is built from TRBV14 and TRBJ2-5; weak D call: TRBD1 (6 bases). The read terminates 1 residue ahead of where the CDR3 ends, so the germline J gene completes it. CDR1 is SGHDT and CDR2 is FRDEAV in the germline V gene. The CDR3 covers 12 residues. V shed 7 bases and J shed 0 bases, with 6 bases lying between them.